The 20 T cell receptor beta chains below were found in one sample sequenced in a study of shared clonotypes between healthy human individuals. Here immunoSEQ multiplex PCR was the method, and the copy in TCRdb shows in-frame clones only, minus some. The table shows around 580,000 clones, with roughly 98% occurring only once. Naive CD8 isolation took CD45RO-negative cells positively selected for CCR7 and excluded terminally differentiated effector memory CD45RA+ cells. The sample was naive CD8+ T cells sorted from blood. The receptor source for this set is a young man in good health.

This clone was seen once. The rearrangement joins TRBV14 to TRBJ2-1; D may be TRBD1 (6 bases). Trimming pared 1 base from V and 8 bases from J, leaving 18 bases between. This CDR3 has 16 amino acids. Germline-derived CDR1 and CDR2 are SGHDN and FVKESK. In DNA, the CDR3 is TGTGCCAGCAGCCAAGCTGTGGGGACATTTAGCTATGAGCAGTTCTTC. It is translated as CASSQAVGTFSYEQFF.

Only one count was recorded for this clone. The rearrangement links TRBV11-2 to TRBJ2-5; 10 bases are shared with TRBD2. V shed 3 bases and J 1 base; nucleotides not matched to a gene: 8. This CDR3 contains 17 residues. Germline CDR1 and CDR2: SGHAT and FQNNGV. CDR3 loop: CASSFYGLAETQETQYF. In nucleotides, the CDR3 is TGTGCCAGCAGCTTTTATGGACTAGCGGAGACCCAAGAGACCCAGTACTTC.

J is TRBJ1-1 and V is TRBV10-2; D gene unclear. V was trimmed by 8 bases and J by 1 base, leaving 11 bases between them. The CDR3 runs to 13 residues. Germline V CDR1 and CDR2: WSHSY, SAAADI. CDR3 bases: TGCGCCAGCGGCTACAATGGGAACACTGAAGCTTTCTTT. This encodes CASGYNGNTEAFF.

The chain links TRBV27 to TRBJ2-7; TRBD1 matches 8 bases. Trimming took 6 bases from V and 5 from J; bases not matched to a gene: 9. Germline V gives CDR1 MNHEY, CDR2 SMNVEV (reference sequence). The CDR3 extends over 14 amino acids. The CDR3 DNA reads as TGTGCCAGCAGCCGGTCAGGGGGCATCAACGAGCAGTACTTC. The encoded protein is CASSRSGGINEQYF.

CDR3 DNA: TGTGCCAGCAGCCAAACAGGGCTTGAGGGTGAGACCCAGTACTTC. It specifies CASSQTGLEGETQYF. The chain recombines TRBV4-2 with TRBJ2-5; D may be TRBD1 (6 bases). The V gene lost 2 bases and the J gene lost 5 bases, with 15 bases spanning the gap. The V gene's germline CDR1 is LGHNA and CDR2 YNFKEQ. This CDR3 spans 15 amino acids.

The chain couples TRBV14 to TRBJ1-2, with D maybe TRBD1 (5 bases). This CDR3 is built from 14 residues. Germline loops: CDR1 SGHDN, CDR2 FVKESK. Trimming took off 5 bases at V and 1 base at J, with 11 bases between the two ends. The DNA for the CDR3 is TGTGCCAGCAGCTGGACAACAAATAACTATGGCTACACCTTC. Protein sequence: CASSWTTNNYGYTF.

CDR3 sequence reads: CASRNTEAFF. The CDR3 DNA reads as TGCGCCAGCAGGAACACTGAAGCTTTCTTT. This chain joins TRBV10-2 and TRBJ1-1, with D uncertain. The CDR3 consists of 10 residues. Germline CDR1 reads WSHSY; CDR2 reads SAAADI. Trimming removed 6 bases at V and 1 base at J, with 0 bases between.

The rearrangement uses TRBV18 and TRBJ2-3; no firm D call. Trimming pared 0 bases from V and 0 bases from J, leaving 7 bases between. From germline, CDR1 is KGHSH and CDR2 LQKENI. The CDR3 is made up of 15 amino acids. The CDR3 nucleotides read TGTGCCAGCTCACCACCGGGCGACAGCACAGATACGCAGTATTTT. This encodes CASSPPGDSTDTQYF.

This chain uses TRBV28 with TRBJ2-1, with 10 bases aligning to TRBD2. The V segment lost 6 bases and the J segment 5 bases; nucleotides outside the gene matches: 7. CDR3 length equals 15 residues. The germline CDR1 and CDR2 sequences are MDHEN and SYDVKM. CDR3 sequence (DNA): TGTGCCAGCAGCGAAGGACTAGCGGAGGACAATGAGCAGTTCTTC. This sequence encodes CASSEGLAEDNEQFF.

A single count supports this clone. This chain connects TRBV10-3 to TRBJ2-2, with 7 bases that match TRBD1. Germline V CDR1 and CDR2: ENHRY, SYGVKD. V shed 10 bases, J shed 6 bases, and the junction held 8 bases outside the gene matches. CDR3 length equals 13 residues. CDR3 protein: CATTGNFSGELFF. In DNA, the CDR3 is TGTGCCACGACAGGGAATTTTTCCGGGGAGCTGTTTTTT.

This chain's CDR3 is CASSGRVRGQFF. The CDR3 coding sequence is TGTGCCAGCAGCGGAAGGGTGCGGGGGCAGTTCTTC. The chain uses TRBV7-9 and TRBJ2-1; possibly TRBD2 for D (6 bases). Germline V gene data show CDR1 as SEHNR and CDR2 as FQNEAQ (reference sequence). The CDR3 length is 12 residues. V lost 5 bases, J lost 12 bases, and 14 bases lay in between.

This clone has just one count. The chain uses TRBV14 and TRBJ1-1; D gene ambiguous. V lost 3 bases and J 1 base, leaving 9 bases between the germline ends. The CDR3 length is 14 residues. Germline lookup yields CDR1 SGHDN and CDR2 FVKESK. CDR3 bases: TGTGCCAGCAGCCACCTAGGAACGAACACTGAAGCTTTCTTT. It specifies CASSHLGTNTEAFF.

V gene TRBV7-6 combines with J gene TRBJ2-1; D is unclear. Germline CDR1 is SGHVS and CDR2 is FNYEAQ. The CDR3 totals 14 residues. V lost 5 bases, J lost 0 bases, and 8 bases lay in between. The CDR3 reads CASSEISSYNEQFF. The DNA for the CDR3 is TGTGCCAGCAGCGAAATTAGCTCCTACAATGAGCAGTTCTTC.

The chain employs TRBV30 and TRBJ2-7; a possible D gene is TRBD2 (6 bases). CDR1 is GTSNPN, CDR2 SVGIG, per germline (reference sequence). CDR3 size: 14 residues. Between the trimmed V and J ends, which lost 0 bases and 6 bases, there was a span of 15 bases. The CDR3: CAWSVHGSLSEQYF. The CDR3 DNA follows: TGTGCCTGGAGTGTACACGGGAGCCTCTCCGAGCAGTACTTC.

The chain is built from TRBV5-1 and TRBJ2-7, with D possibly being TRBD1 (9 bases). Germline V gives CDR1 SGHRS, CDR2 YFSETQ. Trimming removed 3 bases at V and 12 bases at J, with 31 bases between. The CDR3 extends over 17 amino acids. The CDR3 is CASSWDRDLAGPHYRYF. The CDR3 nucleotides read TGCGCCAGCAGCTGGGACAGGGACCTAGCGGGCCCTCACTACAGGTACTTC.

The chain combines TRBV5-6 with TRBJ1-2, with D unclear. The CDR3 sequence is 13 residues long. With 0 bases removed from V and 0 bases from J, the gap between germline ends came to 3 bases. CDR1 and CDR2 from the germline V gene are SGHDT and YYEEEE. The CDR3 bases are TGTGCCAGCAGCTTGGGGGCTAACTATGGCTACACCTTC. Translated: CASSLGANYGYTF.

This clone was seen once. The V and J genes are TRBV27 and TRBJ2-7; D is undetermined. The germline gives CDR1 MNHEY, CDR2 SMNVEV (reference sequence). This CDR3 spans 14 amino acids. Trimming took off 3 bases at V and 0 bases at J, with 9 bases between the two ends. The CDR3 is CASSLYSTSYEQYF. The CDR3 DNA is TGTGCCAGCAGTTTGTACAGCACCTCCTACGAGCAGTACTTC.

This chain links TRBV27 with TRBJ2-1; possible D gene TRBD2, 6 bases. Per the germline V gene, CDR1 is MNHEY and CDR2 is SMNVEV (reference sequence). The CDR3 consists of 15 residues. Trimming removed 2 bases from V and 10 bases from J, with 18 bases in between. The CDR3 nucleotides read TGTGCCAGCAGTTTAAGTATAGCTGGCGGGAAGGAGCAGTTCTTC. It is translated as CASSLSIAGGKEQFF.

The J gene is TRBJ2-1, the V gene TRBV7-8; 9 bases fit TRBD2. Germline CDR1 reads SGHVS; CDR2 reads FQNEAQ. After removal of 3 bases from V and 5 bases from J, the junction contained 8 bases not matched to a gene. CDR3 length equals 16 residues. CDR3 region: CASSLAGTSYHNEQFF. In DNA, the CDR3 is TGTGCCAGCAGCTTGGCCGGGACTAGCTATCACAATGAGCAGTTCTTC.

V usage is TRBV10-3 and J usage is TRBJ2-7; D might be TRBD1 (5 bases). This CDR3 region has 16 residues. Germline V gene data show CDR1 as ENHRY and CDR2 as SYGVKD. V dropped 0 bases and J dropped 4 bases, with 16 bases sitting between them. The CDR3 is CAISESLGEGRYEQYF. The DNA for the CDR3 is TGTGCCATCAGTGAGTCGTTAGGGGAAGGGCGGTACGAGCAGTACTTC.